This T cell receptor (beta chain) was recorded in a study of PD-1 blockade in classical Hodgkin lymphoma (dated by TCRdb to the early 2020s). Background on the whole study: Nivolumab dosing was 3 mg/kg intravenously every 2 weeks, continuing until either disease progression or unacceptable toxicity. A peripheral blood immune signature of response to PD-1 blockade in classical Hodgkin lymphoma was defined using TCR beta sequencing and CyTOF.

Including the terminal cysteine and phenylalanine, the CDR3 comprises 16 residues. Only the CDR3 DNA stays, 48 bases, in frame from base 1. For CDR1 and CDR2, the germline V gene lists ENHRY and SYGVKD. V lost 4 bases and J lost 0 bases; the stretch between them is 14 bases long. Genomic DNA was isolated using the Qiagen DNeasy kit from unsorted PBMCs as well as from negatively selected CD4+ and CD8+ fractions. Amplification of TCR beta CDR3 regions was done by immunoSEQ multiplex PCR with primers that anneal to V and J segments. Amplification bias was minimized using a synthetic immune receptor repertoire, and residual bias was removed computationally after sequencing. Turning to the authors' computational methods: Custom Python scripts were used to quantify repertoire diversity as the Shannon entropy index. Unsorted, CD4+ and CD8+ repertoires were examined separately, except in combined analyses, for which CD4+ and CD8+ sequences were merged in silico. A clone was considered expanded if an increase in frequency of at least 2-fold after treatment relative to C1D1 was found, and a pseudocount of 0.5 was applied to clones undetected at baseline. Clones with 0 or 1 copy at C1D1 were classified as singleton clones, and clones with 2 or more copies were classified as non-singleton clones. Clones expanded in unsorted samples were labelled as CD4+, CD8+ or unknown by matching protein sequences in sorted samples from the same patient. Wilcoxon tests on paired samples were used to test changes in diversity from C1D1 to C4D1. The table comes from immuneACCESS by way of TCRdb, which keeps in-frame sequences with V and J called. Part of the clones is missing from these tables; in studies checked, under half for an unresolved V gene and the rest for unknown reasons. The V and J calls and the clone size are those of that table, but D and trimming were determined from the DNA. In all, the sample holds around 25,000 clones, and roughly 80% of those were seen once. Of the sample, 22% is held by the ten largest clones.

Study-wide conclusions, independent of this receptor: Among trial patients, those achieving complete response had baseline diversity similar to that of newly diagnosed patients, while diversity was significantly lower in partial responders and progressors. By C4D1, a significant rise was seen in CD4+ TCR diversity but not in CD8+ TCR diversity (p=0.0027 vs p=0.16), and the rise was most apparent among complete responders (p=0.02). Diversity was lower in patients who began nivolumab less than 1 year after ASCT, so these patients were left out of later analyses to avoid confounding by immune reconstitution. Only a single clinical trial cohort was studied, and what caused the repertoire differences, possibly disease activity or prior therapy, remained undefined. Baseline TCR diversity was reported to be lower in newly diagnosed patients than in healthy donors, and even lower in relapsed/refractory patients.

This clone was observed a few times. It has no known antigen specificity. The sample holds no much larger clone one base away, and base qualities are not on file. The sample's time point label, decoded: cycle 4 day 1 (C4D1), after more than five weeks of nivolumab. Every trial patient had relapsed following autologous stem cell transplantation, and prior brentuximab vedotin exposure was what differed among cohorts A, B and C. The trial cohort comprised around 60 patients with relapsed/refractory classical Hodgkin lymphoma whose best overall responses were complete response, partial response or progressive disease. Trial patients were treated with single-agent nivolumab in the multi-cohort phase II CheckMate 205 trial. An independent review committee assessed best overall response using the 2007 International Working Group response criteria. Trial PBMCs were collected just before the start of nivolumab (C1D1) and during therapy at cycle 2 day 1 and cycle 4 day 1. Peripheral blood was collected in 8 mL Vacutainer Cell Preparation Tubes, from which PBMCs were isolated by centrifugation and then cryopreserved.

The receptor was isolated from a human donor with classical Hodgkin lymphoma. The material was peripheral blood mononuclear cells (PBMCs), obtained before the fourth cycle of nivolumab. The chain links TRBV10-3 with TRBJ2-3; the D region possibly corresponds to TRBD1 (8 bases align). The DNA sequence follows: TGTGCCATCAGTGCAGCGGGACAGGTTAGCACAGATACGCAGTATTTT. The resulting protein is CAISAAGQVSTDTQYF.